These 25 T cell receptor beta chains were all obtained from the same sample, sequenced in a study of control samples from healthy donors and cancer patients. Sequenced by immunoSEQ multiplex PCR; TCRdb stores in-frame clones only, minus some. This sample carries 150,000 to 200,000 clones, with about 2.2% going to the ten biggest clones. The specimen sequenced was blood. The origin of the receptors is a woman between 25 and 40 years old in good health.

This chain uses TRBV19 with TRBJ1-1, with D perhaps TRBD1 (5 bases). This CDR3 comprises 16 residues. From germline, CDR1 is LNHDA and CDR2 SQIVND (reference sequence). Between the trimmed V and J ends, which lost 5 bases and 2 bases, there was a span of 18 bases. In DNA form, the CDR3 reads TGTGCCAGTAGTTCAGGGATAGGCGAGCCTAACACTGAAGCTTTCTTT. Protein product: CASSSGIGEPNTEAFF.

The chain uses TRBV9 and TRBJ1-1, with unresolved D. Germline loops: CDR1 SGDLS, CDR2 YYNGEE. The CDR3 has 15 residues. V was clipped by 6 bases and J by 1 base, with 16 bases between them. The CDR3 DNA sequence: TGTGCCAGCACCCGAGGTGTGGCACAGAACACTGAAGCTTTCTTT. This sequence encodes CASTRGVAQNTEAFF.

The V call is TRBV6-1, the J call TRBJ1-4; 11 bases match TRBD1. V lost 3 bases to trimming and J lost 10 bases; unmatched junction nucleotides: 4. Looked up from germline, CDR1 is MNHNS and CDR2 is SASEGT. The CDR3 is 14 residues long. The CDR3 sequence: CASSEIGTGGKLFF. The CDR3, as DNA: TGTGCCAGCAGTGAGATCGGGACAGGGGGAAAACTGTTTTTT.

The chain joins TRBV2 to TRBJ2-4, with a possible D match to TRBD2 (6 bases). This CDR3 comprises 16 residues. V lost 2 bases and J lost 1, with 12 bases in between. CDR1 and CDR2 (germline): SNHLY, FYNNEI. The CDR3 is CASSEWGVQAKNIQYF. CDR3 sequence (DNA): TGTGCCAGCAGTGAATGGGGGGTGCAGGCCAAAAACATTCAGTACTTC.

The rearrangement joins TRBV5-1 to TRBJ1-1, with 7 bases that match TRBD1. J lost 0 bases, V lost 6 bases, and 5 bases had no gene match. This CDR3 is 14 amino acids long. The V gene's germline CDR1 is SGHRS and CDR2 YFSETQ. The CDR3, as DNA: TGCGCCAGCACCCGACAGGGCCTGAACACTGAAGCTTTCTTT. This translates into CASTRQGLNTEAFF.

The rearrangement links TRBV6-5 to TRBJ2-3; 8 bases match TRBD1. Germline CDR1 and CDR2: MNHEY and SVGAGI. CDR3 size: 15 residues. Trimming at V came to 0 bases and at J to 1 base, leaving 0 bases not matched to a gene. The CDR3 loop is CASSYSGQGTDTQYF. CDR3 nucleotides: TGTGCCAGCAGTTACTCGGGACAGGGCACAGATACGCAGTATTTT.

The V call is TRBV29-1, the J call TRBJ1-2; TRBD1 might be the D (5 bases). Trimming removed 7 bases at V and 0 bases at J, with 6 bases between. The CDR3 has 11 residues. Germline assignment: CDR1 SQVTM and CDR2 ANQGSEA. The DNA of the CDR3 is TGCAGCGGGGGGACTAACTATGGCTACACCTTC. Amino acid sequence: CSGGTNYGYTF.

The chain joins TRBV18 to TRBJ1-5; D unresolved. Germline CDR1 KGHSH, CDR2 LQKENI. The germline V and J ends were trimmed by 5 bases and 3 bases, with 5 bases remaining between them. The length of the CDR3 is 12 residues. The CDR3 loop reads CASSSYNQPQHF. In nucleotides, the CDR3 is TGTGCCAGCTCATCGTACAATCAGCCCCAGCATTTT.

The CDR3 protein is CASSEGVDTQYF. The CDR3 DNA sequence: TGTGCCAGCAGTGAGGGGGTAGATACGCAGTATTTT. This rearrangement joins TRBV28 to TRBJ2-3; tentatively, D is TRBD1 (6 bases). In germline, CDR1 is MDHEN, CDR2 SYDVKM. There are 12 residues in the CDR3. Deletions cut 5 bases from V and 5 bases from J, with 8 bases between.

V usage is TRBV14 and J usage is TRBJ1-6, with D possibly TRBD1 on 5 matching bases. The V end lost 9 bases, the J end lost 6 bases, and 12 bases lay between the germline ends. The CDR3 is made up of 13 amino acids. Germline loops: CDR1 SGHDN, CDR2 FVKESK. The CDR3 loop reads CASSGRINSPLHF. CDR3 bases: TGTGCCAGTTCGGGACGGATTAATTCACCCCTCCACTTT.

The V call is TRBV11-1, the J call TRBJ1-2; D unclear. V was shortened by 2 bases and J by 4 bases, with 14 bases between the two germline ends. This CDR3 region has 15 residues. In germline, CDR1 is SGHAT, CDR2 FQDESV (reference sequence). CDR3: CASSLSMGILYGYTF. DNA for the CDR3: TGTGCCAGCAGCTTATCGATGGGGATCCTCTATGGCTACACCTTC.

The chain has TRBV28 and TRBJ1-4, with 8 bases that match TRBD1. Germline V gene lookup returns CDR1 MDHEN and CDR2 SYDVKM. Trimming at V came to 3 bases and at J to 8 bases, leaving 8 bases not matched to a gene. This CDR3 has 15 residues. In DNA, the CDR3 is TGTGCCAGCAGTTTTCCTCGGACAGGGAACGAAAAACTGTTTTTT. It yields the protein CASSFPRTGNEKLFF.

This rearrangement joins TRBV28 to TRBJ2-3; no clear D gene. Germline CDR1 reads MDHEN; CDR2 reads SYDVKM. The CDR3 totals 14 residues. The V end lost 6 bases, the J end lost 0 bases, and 10 bases lay between the germline ends. The CDR3 nucleotides are TGTGCCAGCAGAGGTACCACTAGCACAGATACGCAGTATTTT. Its translation is CASRGTTSTDTQYF. The full variable domain, completed using reference TRBV28 and TRBJ2-3, is DVKVTQSSRYLVKRTGEKVFLECVQDMDHENMFWYRQDPGLGLRLIYFSYDVKMKEKGDIPEGYSVSREKKERFSLILESASTNQTSMYLCASRGTTSTDTQYFGPGTRLTVL.

The J gene is TRBJ1-3, the V gene TRBV28; D not certain. The CDR3 is 14 residues long. V lost 7 bases and J lost 0, with 10 bases in between. Germline lookup yields CDR1 MDHEN and CDR2 SYDVKM. The CDR3 region is CASTPTLSGNTIYF. DNA for the CDR3: TGTGCCAGCACCCCGACCCTCTCTGGAAACACCATATATTTT.

The chain is built from TRBV2 and TRBJ1-1; no definite D call. The CDR3 is made up of 14 amino acids. The germline V gene has CDR1 SNHLY and CDR2 FYNNEI. Trimming left V 2 bases short and J 4 bases short, with 11 bases between. CDR3 amino acids: CASSEPPWGTEAFF. CDR3 nucleotide sequence: TGTGCCAGCAGTGAACCTCCCTGGGGCACTGAAGCTTTCTTT. The complete variable domain, with remaining parts taken from reference TRBV2 and TRBJ1-1, reads EPEVTQTPSHQVTQMGQEVILRCVPISNHLYFYWYRQILGQKVEFLVSFYNNEISEKSEIFDDQFSVERPDGSNFTLKIRSTKLEDSAMYFCASSEPPWGTEAFFGQGTRLTVV.

The chain recombines TRBV19 with TRBJ2-7, with TRBD1 matching 7 bases. V lost 6 bases to trimming and J lost 4 bases; unmatched junction nucleotides: 9. The CDR3 loop spans 14 amino acids. CDR1 is LNHDA, CDR2 SQIVND, per germline (reference sequence). CDR3 sequence reads: CASSYRQGPYEQYF. The CDR3, as DNA: TGTGCCAGTAGCTATAGACAGGGCCCTTACGAGCAGTACTTC.

The chain employs TRBV4-3 and TRBJ2-7; perhaps D is TRBD1 or TRBD2 (6 bases each). The CDR3 runs to 15 residues. V was trimmed by 4 bases and J by 3 bases, leaving 16 bases between them. CDR1 and CDR2 from the germline V gene are LGHNA and YSLEER. Here the CDR3 DNA reads TGCGCCAGCAGCCGAGGTGGGGGGCTGAACTACGAGCAGTACTTC. Protein: CASSRGGGLNYEQYF.

J is TRBJ2-7 and V is TRBV5-5; possible D gene TRBD1, 5 bases. Germline V gene data show CDR1 as SGHKS and CDR2 as YYEKEE (reference sequence). Between the trimmed V and J ends, which lost 0 bases and 3 bases, there was a span of 10 bases. This CDR3 has 14 residues. This CDR3 is CASSLGSDSYEQYF. The CDR3 DNA reads TGTGCCAGCAGCTTGGGATCTGACAGCTACGAGCAGTACTTC.

Here the CDR3 reads CASSGTGVSADTQYF. The CDR3 bases are TGTGCCAGCAGCGGGACAGGGGTTTCGGCAGATACGCAGTATTTT. This chain links TRBV7-9 with TRBJ2-3, with 10 bases that match TRBD1. The CDR3 runs to 15 residues. J was trimmed by 4 bases and V by 5 bases; bases with no gene match: 6. CDR1 is SEHNR and CDR2 is FQNEAQ in the germline V gene (reference sequence).

The chain links TRBV18 to TRBJ1-2; D might be TRBD1 (6 bases). This CDR3 has 14 amino acids. Germline V CDR1 and CDR2: KGHSH, LQKENI. V was pared by 6 bases and J by 5 bases, with 16 bases between. CDR3 in amino acids: CASSLGQGQYGYTF. CDR3 nucleotides: TGTGCCAGCTCGCTAGGTCAGGGGCAGTATGGCTACACCTTC.

The chain has TRBV28 and TRBJ1-5; the D gene is possibly TRBD1 (6 bases). The CDR3 consists of 15 residues. Germline V CDR1 and CDR2: MDHEN, SYDVKM. Trimming removed 11 bases at V and 0 bases at J, with 17 bases between. The CDR3 coding sequence is TGTGCCGCTCGCCTGACAGGAGTTAGCAATCAGCCCCAGCATTTT. Protein: CAARLTGVSNQPQHF.

The chain uses TRBV5-6 and TRBJ1-3, with 9 bases matching TRBD1. CDR3 length equals 16 residues. V dropped 5 bases and J dropped 3; count of bases not matched to a gene: 9. CDR1 is SGHDT, CDR2 YYEEEE, per germline. CDR3 nucleotides: TGTGCCAGCAGAGATTACAGGGGGCTGCGTGGAAACACCATATATTTT. Translated, it gives CASRDYRGLRGNTIYF.

The chain couples TRBV7-3 to TRBJ2-1, with TRBD1 identical over 7 bases. V gave up 5 bases and J gave up 6 bases; unmatched junction bases: 13. CDR1 is SGHTA and CDR2 is FQGTGA in the germline V gene. The CDR3 consists of 16 residues. CDR3 nucleotides: TGTGCCAGCAGCCCCCACCGGGACAGCTCGTTCAATGAGCAGTTCTTC. Its translation: CASSPHRDSSFNEQFF.

The chain recombines TRBV15 with TRBJ2-7; TRBD1 is a possible D gene (5 bases). The CDR3 is made up of 15 amino acids. Trimming took off 0 bases at V and 2 bases at J, with 11 bases between the two ends. CDR1 is LNHNV and CDR2 is YYDKDF in the germline V gene (reference sequence). The CDR3 loop is CATSRDRAIPYEQYF. The CDR3 nucleotides are TGTGCCACCAGCAGAGACAGGGCGATCCCCTACGAGCAGTACTTC.

This chain links TRBV2 with TRBJ1-2; D perhaps matches TRBD1 (5 bases). The germline V gene has CDR1 SNHLY and CDR2 FYNNEI. The CDR3 has 14 residues. The ends were cut back, 2 bases at V and 9 bases at J, with 16 bases in the middle. In nucleotides, the CDR3 is TGTGCCAGCAGTGAATTCCCCCGGGACGCCCGCTACACCTTC. Its translation: CASSEFPRDARYTF.